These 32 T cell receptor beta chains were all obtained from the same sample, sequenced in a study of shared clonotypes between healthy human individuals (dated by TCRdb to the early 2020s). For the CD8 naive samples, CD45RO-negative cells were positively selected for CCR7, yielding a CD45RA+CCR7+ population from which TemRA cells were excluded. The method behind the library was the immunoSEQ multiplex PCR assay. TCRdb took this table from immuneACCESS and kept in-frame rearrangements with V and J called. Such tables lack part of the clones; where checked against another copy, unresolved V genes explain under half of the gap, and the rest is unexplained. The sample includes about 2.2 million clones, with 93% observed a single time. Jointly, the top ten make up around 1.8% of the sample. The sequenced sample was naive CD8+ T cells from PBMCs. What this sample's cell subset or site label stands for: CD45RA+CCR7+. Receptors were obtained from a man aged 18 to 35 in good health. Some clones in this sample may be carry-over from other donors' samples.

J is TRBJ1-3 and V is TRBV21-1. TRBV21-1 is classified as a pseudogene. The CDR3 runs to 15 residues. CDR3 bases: TGTGCCAGCAGCAAATATCGGTTTTCTGGAAACACCATATATTTT. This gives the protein CASSKYRFSGNTIYF.

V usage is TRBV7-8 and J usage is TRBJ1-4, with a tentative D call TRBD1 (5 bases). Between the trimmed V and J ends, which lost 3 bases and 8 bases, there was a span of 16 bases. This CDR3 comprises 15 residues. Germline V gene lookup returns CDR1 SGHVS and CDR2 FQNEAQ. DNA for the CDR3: TGTGCCAGCAGCTTTTGGGAGGGACCGCAGGAAAAACTGTTTTTT. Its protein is CASSFWEGPQEKLFF.

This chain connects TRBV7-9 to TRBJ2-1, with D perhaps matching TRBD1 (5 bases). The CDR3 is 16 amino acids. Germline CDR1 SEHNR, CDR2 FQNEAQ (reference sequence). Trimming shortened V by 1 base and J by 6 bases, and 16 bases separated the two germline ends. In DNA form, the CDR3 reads TGTGCCAGCAGCTTAGGTGGGGCTACTGGGGTCAATGAGCAGTTCTTC. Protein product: CASSLGGATGVNEQFF.

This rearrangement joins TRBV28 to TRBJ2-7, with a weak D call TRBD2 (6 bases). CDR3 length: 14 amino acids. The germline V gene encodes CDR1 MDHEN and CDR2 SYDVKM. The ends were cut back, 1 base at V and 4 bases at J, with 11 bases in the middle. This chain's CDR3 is CASSLSAGRYEQYF. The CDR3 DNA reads TGTGCCAGCAGTTTATCGGCGGGAAGATACGAGCAGTACTTC.

CDR3 coding DNA: TGTGCCAGCAGCTCTACTAATACCTACGAGCAGTACTTC. Translation gives CASSSTNTYEQYF. This chain uses TRBV13 with TRBJ2-7; unclear D gene. This CDR3 is built from 13 residues. Germline CDR1 and CDR2: PRHDT and FYEKMQ (reference sequence). V lost 4 bases to trimming and J lost 2 bases, with 9 bases between them.

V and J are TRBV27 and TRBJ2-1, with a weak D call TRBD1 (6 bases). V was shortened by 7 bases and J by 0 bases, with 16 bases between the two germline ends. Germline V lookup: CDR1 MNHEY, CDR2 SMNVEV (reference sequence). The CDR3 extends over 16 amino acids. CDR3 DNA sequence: TGTGCCAGCACTTGGACAGCGCGGAGCTCCTACAATGAGCAGTTCTTC. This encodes CASTWTARSSYNEQFF.

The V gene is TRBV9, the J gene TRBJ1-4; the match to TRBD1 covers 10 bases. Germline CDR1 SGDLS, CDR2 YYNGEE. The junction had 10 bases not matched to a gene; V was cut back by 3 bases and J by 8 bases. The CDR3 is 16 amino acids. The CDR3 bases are TGTGCCAGCAGCGGGACAGGGGGTCCCGGAAGGGAAAAACTGTTTTTT. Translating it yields CASSGTGGPGREKLFF. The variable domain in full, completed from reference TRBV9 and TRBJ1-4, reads DSGVTQTPKHLITATGQRVTLRCSPRSGDLSVYWYQQSLDQGLQFLIQYYNGEERAKGNILERFSAQQFPDLHSELNLSSLELGDSALYFCASSGTGGPGREKLFFGSGTQLSVL.

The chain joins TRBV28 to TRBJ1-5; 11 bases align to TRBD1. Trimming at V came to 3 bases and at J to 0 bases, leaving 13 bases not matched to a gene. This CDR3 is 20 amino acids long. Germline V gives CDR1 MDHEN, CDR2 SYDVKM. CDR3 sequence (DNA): TGTGCCAGCAGTTTCAGCAGATGGGACAGGGGGATTAATAGCAATCAGCCCCAGCATTTT. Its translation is CASSFSRWDRGINSNQPQHF.

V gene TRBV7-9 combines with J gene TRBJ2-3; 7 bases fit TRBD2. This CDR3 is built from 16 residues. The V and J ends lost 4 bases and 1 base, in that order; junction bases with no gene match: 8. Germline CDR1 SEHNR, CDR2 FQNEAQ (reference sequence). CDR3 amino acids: CASSSPGTTRTDTQYF. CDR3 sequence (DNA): TGTGCCAGCAGCTCACCCGGGACTACACGCACAGATACGCAGTATTTT.

CDR3 residues: CASSSQQGAKGNTIYF. The CDR3 DNA sequence: TGCGCCAGCAGCTCTCAACAGGGGGCGAAGGGAAACACCATATATTTT. The gene calls are TRBV5-1 and TRBJ1-3; 9 bases align to TRBD1. Looked up from germline, CDR1 is SGHRS and CDR2 is YFSETQ. V shed 3 bases and J 4 bases; nucleotides not matched to a gene: 8. This CDR3 spans 16 amino acids.

CDR3 residues: CASSHTDRDRTYNEQFF. CDR3 nucleotide sequence: TGTGCCAGCAGCCACACAGACCGGGACAGGACCTACAATGAGCAGTTCTTC. The chain links TRBV7-2 to TRBJ2-1; 8 positions agree with TRBD1. The CDR3 is made up of 17 amino acids. CDR1 is SGHTA, CDR2 FQGNSA, per germline. Trimming removed 5 bases from V and 2 bases from J; junction bases left unmatched: 11. Supplemented by reference TRBV7-2 and TRBJ2-1, the full variable domain reads GAGVSQSPSNKVTEKGKDVELRCDPISGHTALYWYRQSLGQGLEFLIYFQGNSAPDKSGLPSDRFSAERTGGSVSTLTIQRTQQEDSAVYLCASSHTDRDRTYNEQFFGPGTRLTVL.

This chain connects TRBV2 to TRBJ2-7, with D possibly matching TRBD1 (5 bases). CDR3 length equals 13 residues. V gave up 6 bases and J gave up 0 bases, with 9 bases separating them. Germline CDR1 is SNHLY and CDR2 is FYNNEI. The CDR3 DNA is TGTGCCAGCAGGGCCAGGGTCTCCTACGAGCAGTACTTC. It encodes CASRARVSYEQYF.

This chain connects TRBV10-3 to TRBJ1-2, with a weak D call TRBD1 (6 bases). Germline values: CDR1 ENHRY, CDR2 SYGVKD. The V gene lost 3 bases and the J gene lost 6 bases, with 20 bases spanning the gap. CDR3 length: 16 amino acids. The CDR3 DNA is TGTGCCATCAGTGAAGACCCACGAGGACAGACGAATGGCTACACCTTC. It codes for CAISEDPRGQTNGYTF.

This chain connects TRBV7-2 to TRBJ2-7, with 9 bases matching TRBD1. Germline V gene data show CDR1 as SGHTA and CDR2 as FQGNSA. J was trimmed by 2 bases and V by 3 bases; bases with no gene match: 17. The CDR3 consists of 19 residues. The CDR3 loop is CASSFTRDRDLTSTYEQYF. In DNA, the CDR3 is TGTGCCAGCAGCTTCACCCGGGACAGGGACCTAACTTCAACCTACGAGCAGTACTTC.

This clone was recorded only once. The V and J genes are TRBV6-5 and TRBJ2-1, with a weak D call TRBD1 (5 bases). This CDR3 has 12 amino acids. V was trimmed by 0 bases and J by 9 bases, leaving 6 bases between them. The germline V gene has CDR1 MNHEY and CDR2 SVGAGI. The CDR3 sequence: CASSYSGAEQFF. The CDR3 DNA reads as TGTGCCAGCAGTTACTCAGGGGCTGAGCAGTTCTTC.

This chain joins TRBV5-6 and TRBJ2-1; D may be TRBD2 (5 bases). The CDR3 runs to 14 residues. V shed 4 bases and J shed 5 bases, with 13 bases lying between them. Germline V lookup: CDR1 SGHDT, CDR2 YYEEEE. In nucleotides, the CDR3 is TGTGCCAGCAGCCCCGGATGGGGAGACAATGAGCAGTTCTTC. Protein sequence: CASSPGWGDNEQFF.

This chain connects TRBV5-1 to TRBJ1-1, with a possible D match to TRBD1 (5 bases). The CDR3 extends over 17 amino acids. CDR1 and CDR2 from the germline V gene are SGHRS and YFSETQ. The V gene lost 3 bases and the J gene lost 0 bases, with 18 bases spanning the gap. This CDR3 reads CASSYAPNGGVNTEAFF. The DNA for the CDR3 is TGCGCCAGCAGCTACGCCCCGAACGGGGGAGTGAACACTGAAGCTTTCTTT.

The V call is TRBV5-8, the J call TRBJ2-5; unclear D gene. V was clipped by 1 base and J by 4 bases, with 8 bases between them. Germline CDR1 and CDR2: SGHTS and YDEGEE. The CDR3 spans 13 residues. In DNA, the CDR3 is TGTGCCAGCAGCTTGACCCTGGGAGAGACCCAGTACTTC. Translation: CASSLTLGETQYF.

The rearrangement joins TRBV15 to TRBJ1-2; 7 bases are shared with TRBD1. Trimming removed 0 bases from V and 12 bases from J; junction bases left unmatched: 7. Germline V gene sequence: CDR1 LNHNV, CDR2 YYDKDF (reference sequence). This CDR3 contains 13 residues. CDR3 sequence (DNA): TGTGCCACCAGCAGAGAACCACAGGGGCCCAACACCTTC. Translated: CATSREPQGPNTF.

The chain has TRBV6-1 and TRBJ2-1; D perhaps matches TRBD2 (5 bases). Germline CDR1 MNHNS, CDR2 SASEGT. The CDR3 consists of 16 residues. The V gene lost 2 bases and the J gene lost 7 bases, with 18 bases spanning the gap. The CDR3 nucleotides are TGTGCCAGCAGTGAATCTGGGAGACTCCTACAGAATGAGCAGTTCTTC. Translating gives CASSESGRLLQNEQFF.

In DNA, the CDR3 is TGTGCCAGCAGCCCCACTAGGGGTAGCAATCAGCCCCAGCATTTT. Translation: CASSPTRGSNQPQHF. The chain is built from TRBV6-1 and TRBJ1-5; TRBD1 is a possible D gene (5 bases). The CDR3 covers 15 residues. Trimming stripped 6 bases from V and 0 bases from J, with 12 bases between. CDR1 is MNHNS and CDR2 is SASEGT in the germline V gene.

The CDR3 DNA reads TGTGCCAGCAGCCCCCGACTAGCGGATGAGCAGTTCTTC. Its translation is CASSPRLADEQFF. The chain joins TRBV7-6 to TRBJ2-1; 9 positions match TRBD2. The CDR3 runs 13 residues. Trimming removed 5 bases from V and 8 bases from J; junction bases left unmatched: 4. Germline V gene data show CDR1 as SGHVS and CDR2 as FNYEAQ.

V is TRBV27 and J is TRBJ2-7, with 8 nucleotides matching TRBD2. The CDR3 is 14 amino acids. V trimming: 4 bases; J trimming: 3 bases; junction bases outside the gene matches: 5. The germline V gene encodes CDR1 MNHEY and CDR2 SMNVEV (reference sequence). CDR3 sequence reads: CASSWTSNVYEQYF. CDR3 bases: TGTGCCAGCAGTTGGACTAGCAATGTCTACGAGCAGTACTTC.

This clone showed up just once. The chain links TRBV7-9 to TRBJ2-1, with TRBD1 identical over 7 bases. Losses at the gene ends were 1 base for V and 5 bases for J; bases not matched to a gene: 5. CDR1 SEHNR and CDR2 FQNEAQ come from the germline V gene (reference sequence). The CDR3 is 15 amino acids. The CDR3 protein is CASSLGGQPHNEQFF. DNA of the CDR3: TGTGCCAGCAGCTTAGGGGGACAGCCCCACAATGAGCAGTTCTTC. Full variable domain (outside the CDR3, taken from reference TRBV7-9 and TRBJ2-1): DTGVSQNPRHKITKRGQNVTFRCDPISEHNRLYWYRQTLGQGPEFLTYFQNEAQLEKSRLLSDRFSAERPKGSFSTLEIQRTEQGDSAMYLCASSLGGQPHNEQFFGPGTRLTVL.

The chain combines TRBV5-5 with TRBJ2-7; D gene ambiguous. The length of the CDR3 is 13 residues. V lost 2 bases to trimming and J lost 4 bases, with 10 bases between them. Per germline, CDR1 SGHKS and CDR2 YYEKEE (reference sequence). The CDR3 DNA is TGTGCCAGCAGCTTACACTCAGTATACGAGCAGTACTTC. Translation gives CASSLHSVYEQYF.

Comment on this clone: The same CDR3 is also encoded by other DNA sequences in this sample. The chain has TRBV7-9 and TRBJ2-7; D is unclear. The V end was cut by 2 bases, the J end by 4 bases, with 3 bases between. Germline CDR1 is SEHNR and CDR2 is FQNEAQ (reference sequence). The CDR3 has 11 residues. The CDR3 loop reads CASSLRYEQYF. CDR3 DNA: TGTGCCAGCAGCTTACGGTACGAGCAGTACTTC.

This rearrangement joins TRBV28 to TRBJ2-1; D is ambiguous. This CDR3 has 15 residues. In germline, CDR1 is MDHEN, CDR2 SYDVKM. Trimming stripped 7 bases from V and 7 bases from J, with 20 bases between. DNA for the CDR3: TGTGCCAGCACAAGTTTCGAGAACGGGTGGAATGAGCAGTTCTTC. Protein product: CASTSFENGWNEQFF.

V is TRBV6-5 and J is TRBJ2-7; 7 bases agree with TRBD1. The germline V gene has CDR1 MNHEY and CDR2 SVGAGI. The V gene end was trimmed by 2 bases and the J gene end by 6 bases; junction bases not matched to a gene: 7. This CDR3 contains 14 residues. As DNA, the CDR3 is TGTGCCAGCAGTTACGAGGGGGCGCCGGGCGAGCAGTACTTC. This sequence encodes CASSYEGAPGEQYF.

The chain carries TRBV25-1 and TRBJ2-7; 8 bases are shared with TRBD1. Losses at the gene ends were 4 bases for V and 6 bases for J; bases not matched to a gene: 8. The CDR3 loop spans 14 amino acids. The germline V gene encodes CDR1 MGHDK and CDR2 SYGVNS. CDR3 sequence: CASSARQGPAEQYF. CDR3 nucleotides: TGTGCCAGCAGTGCGAGACAGGGGCCAGCCGAGCAGTACTTC.

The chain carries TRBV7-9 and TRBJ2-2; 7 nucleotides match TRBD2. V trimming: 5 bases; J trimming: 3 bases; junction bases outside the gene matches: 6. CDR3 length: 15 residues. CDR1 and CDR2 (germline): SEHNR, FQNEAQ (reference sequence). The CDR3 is CASSGSGRDTGELFF. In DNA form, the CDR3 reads TGTGCCAGCAGCGGTAGCGGGCGGGACACCGGGGAGCTGTTTTTT.

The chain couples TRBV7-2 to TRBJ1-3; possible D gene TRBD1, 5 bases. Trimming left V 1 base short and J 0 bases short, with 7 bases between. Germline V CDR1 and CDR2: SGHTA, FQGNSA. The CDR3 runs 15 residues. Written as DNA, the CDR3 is TGTGCCAGCAGCTTAGGACAGCACTCTGGAAACACCATATATTTT. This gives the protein CASSLGQHSGNTIYF.

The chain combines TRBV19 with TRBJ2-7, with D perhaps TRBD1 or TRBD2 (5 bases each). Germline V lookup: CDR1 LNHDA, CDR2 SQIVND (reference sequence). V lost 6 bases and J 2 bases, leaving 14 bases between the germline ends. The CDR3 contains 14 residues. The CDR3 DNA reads TGTGCCAGTAGCGGGGCTAGAGGGGCCTACGAGCAGTACTTC. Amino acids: CASSGARGAYEQYF.